This TCR beta chain was sequenced for a study of T-cell memory formation after mild COVID-19. Study context: TCR clustering was largely donor specific. Study outcomes and limitations: Prior to infection, memory already included some responding clones, suggesting cross-reactive memory joined.

TCRdb redid the calling of the 5' RACE reads with MiXCR, one entry per CDR3 protein. The sample holds approximately 290,000 distinct CDR3 sequences, less than 9.5% seen once. For this clonotype: Its specificity is unknown.

The junction had 7 bases not matched to a gene; V was cut back by 6 bases and J by 1 base. This CDR3 comprises 15 residues. Germline CDR1 and CDR2: SNHLY and FYNNEI. The TCR comes from a man between 18 and 29 years old who had mild COVID-19 (a few samples of this study predate the infection). Cell type and time point are not known. Sequenced: PBMCs or a T cell subset sorted from them (not recorded which). The V and J genes are TRBV2 and TRBJ2-7, with TRBD1 matching 9 bases. CDR3 protein: CASSPVGTGSYEQYF. The CDR3 DNA follows: TGTGCCAGCAGCCCAGTCGGGACAGGGTCCTACGAGCAGTACTTC.